This T cell receptor beta chain was sequenced in a study of CD8+ T cells in alopecia areata. CDR3 size: 17 residues. Per the germline V gene, CDR1 is LGHNA and CDR2 is YNFKEQ. V trimming: 6 bases; J trimming: 3 bases; junction bases outside the gene matches: 13. The sequencing template was cDNA reverse transcribed from extracted RNA. The data were produced by immunoSEQ multiplex PCR, yet TCRdb's version contains in-frame clones alone and is incomplete. Of roughly 65,000 clones in the sample, around 49% were seen once. The receptor comes from a human donor with alopecia areata. The sample here was CD8+ T cells sorted from blood, taken at week 0. The chain employs TRBV4-2 and TRBJ2-1, with 8 bases that match TRBD2. The CDR3 here is CASRPRVTSGYYNEQFF. The CDR3 DNA sequence: TGTGCCAGCAGACCTCGCGTTACTAGCGGTTACTACAATGAGCAGTTCTTC.